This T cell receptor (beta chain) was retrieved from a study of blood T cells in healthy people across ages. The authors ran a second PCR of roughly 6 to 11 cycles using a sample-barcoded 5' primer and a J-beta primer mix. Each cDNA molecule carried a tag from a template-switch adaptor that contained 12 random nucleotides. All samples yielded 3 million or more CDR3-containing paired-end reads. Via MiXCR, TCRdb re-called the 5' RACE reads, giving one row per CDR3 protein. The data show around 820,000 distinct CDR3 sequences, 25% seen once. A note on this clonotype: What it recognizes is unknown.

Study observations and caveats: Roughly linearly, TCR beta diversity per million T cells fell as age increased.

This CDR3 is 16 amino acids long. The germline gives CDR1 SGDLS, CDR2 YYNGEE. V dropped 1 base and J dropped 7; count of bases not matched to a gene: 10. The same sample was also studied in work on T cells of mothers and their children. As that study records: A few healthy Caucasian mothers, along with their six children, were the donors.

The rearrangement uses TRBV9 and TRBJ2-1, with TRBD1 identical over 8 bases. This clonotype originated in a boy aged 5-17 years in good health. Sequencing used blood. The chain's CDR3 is CASSVFSGGSVNEQFF. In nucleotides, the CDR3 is TGTGCCAGCAGCGTATTTTCAGGGGGCAGTGTAAATGAGCAGTTCTTC. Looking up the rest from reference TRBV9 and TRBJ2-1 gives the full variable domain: DSGVTQTPKHLITATGQRVTLRCSPRSGDLSVYWYQQSLDQGLQFLIQYYNGEERAKGNILERFSAQQFPDLHSELNLSSLELGDSALYFCASSVFSGGSVNEQFFGPGTRLTVL.